Each of the 14 T cell receptor beta chains below was sequenced from the same sample in a study of T cell repertoires in cytomegalovirus infection. Antigen specificity for these receptors is unknown. One entry per CDR3 protein, called by TCRdb with MiXCR from the reads. The profile shows hundreds of thousands of distinct CDR3 sequences, 33% of them singletons. The specimen comprised cultured PBMCs, sampled from culture after CMV antigen stimulation. The receptor source for this set is a human donor in good health (CMV status not recorded). Some clones in this sample may be carry-over from other donors' samples.

This clonotype occurred a few times. The chain recombines TRBV11-1 with TRBJ2-4, with D uncertain. With 8 bases removed from V and 3 bases from J, the gap between germline ends came to 14 bases. Germline CDR1 is SGHAT and CDR2 is FQDESV (reference sequence). This CDR3 spans 14 amino acids. The CDR3 DNA follows: TGTGCCAGCGGTCCTATCTGGGGCAAAAACATTCAGTACTTC. Translation gives CASGPIWGKNIQYF.

This chain links TRBV6-2 or TRBV6-3 with TRBJ2-1; 7 nucleotides align to TRBD1. This CDR3 spans 15 amino acids. Germline V lookup: CDR1 MNHEY, CDR2 SVGEGT. V trimming: 5 bases; J trimming: 6 bases; junction bases outside the gene matches: 10. CDR3 sequence reads: CASSPRGTVGNEQFF. CDR3 in DNA: TGTGCCAGCAGTCCCCGTGGGACAGTGGGCAATGAGCAGTTCTTC.

This clonotype showed up just once. The V call is TRBV29-1, the J call TRBJ2-3; 7 positions agree with TRBD2. Germline CDR1 is SQVTM and CDR2 is ANQGSEA. The CDR3 spans 14 residues. With V trimmed by 2 bases and J by 1 base, 3 bases remained unmatched. Here the CDR3 reads CSVESSGGTDTQYF. The DNA of the CDR3 is TGCAGCGTTGAATCGAGCGGGGGCACAGATACGCAGTATTTT.

This clonotype showed up just a few times. The V gene is TRBV19, the J gene TRBJ2-5; TRBD2 might be the D (5 bases). Germline CDR1 and CDR2: LNHDA and SQIVND (reference sequence). V was shortened by 7 bases and J by 7 bases, with 13 bases between the two germline ends. The CDR3 runs to 12 residues. The CDR3 coding sequence is TGTGCCAGTATGGAGGCAGGAGGGACCCAGTACTTC. This encodes CASMEAGGTQYF.

The rearrangement joins TRBV7-2 to TRBJ2-7; 7 nucleotides agree with TRBD1. V lost 3 bases to trimming and J lost 3 bases; unmatched junction nucleotides: 8. Germline V gives CDR1 SGHTA, CDR2 FQGNSA. This CDR3 has 15 residues. CDR3 loop: CASSFGTAYSYEQYF. The CDR3 DNA sequence: TGTGCCAGCAGCTTTGGGACAGCCTACAGCTACGAGCAGTACTTC.

CDR3 protein: CASSSGGPADTQYF. In DNA, the CDR3 is TGTGCCAGCAGTTCCGGAGGCCCCGCAGATACGCAGTATTTT. The chain couples TRBV6-1 to TRBJ2-3; perhaps TRBD2 as D (5 bases). V lost 5 bases and J 4 bases, leaving 13 bases between the germline ends. This CDR3 is 14 amino acids long. Germline V gene data show CDR1 as MNHNS and CDR2 as SASEGT.

A few counts support this clonotype. This rearrangement joins TRBV6-6 to TRBJ2-5; 13 bases map to TRBD2. The CDR3 covers 20 residues. Germline trimming cut 4 bases from V and 5 bases from J; bases unmatched to any gene: 19. Germline values: CDR1 MNHNY, CDR2 SVGAGI (reference sequence). This CDR3 reads CASSFRPRPGLAGKGETQYF. The CDR3 DNA sequence: TGTGCCAGCAGTTTTCGCCCTCGACCGGGACTAGCGGGAAAAGGGGAGACCCAGTACTTC.

The chain joins TRBV20-1 to TRBJ2-7; TRBD2 matches at 10 bases. This CDR3 region has 17 residues. After removal of 6 bases from V and 0 bases from J, the junction contained 14 bases not matched to a gene. Per the germline V gene, CDR1 is DFQATT and CDR2 is SNEGSKA (reference sequence). The CDR3 DNA follows: TGCAGTGCCTATATGAGGACTAGCGGCATTTTCTCCTACGAGCAGTACTTC. It yields the protein CSAYMRTSGIFSYEQYF.

This chain links TRBV28 with TRBJ2-5, with 8 nucleotides matching TRBD1. Germline V lookup: CDR1 MDHEN, CDR2 SYDVKM. With V trimmed by 6 bases and J by 5 bases, 11 bases remained unmatched. The CDR3 loop spans 15 amino acids. In nucleotides, the CDR3 is TGTGCCAGCAGCCTAAAATCCAGGGGGCGCGAGACCCAGTACTTC. It is translated as CASSLKSRGRETQYF.

The V call is TRBV7-9, the J call TRBJ1-2; 9 nucleotides agree with TRBD1. The CDR3 extends over 16 amino acids. CDR1 and CDR2 from the germline V gene are SEHNR and FQNEAQ (reference sequence). The ends lost 5 bases at V and 8 bases at J; junction bases unmatched: 15. The CDR3 reads CASSRGQGTHMGGYTF. CDR3 coding DNA: TGTGCCAGCAGCCGTGGACAGGGGACGCACATGGGGGGCTACACCTTC.

The V and J genes are TRBV7-2 and TRBJ1-1, with D possibly being TRBD1 (5 bases). The length of the CDR3 is 13 residues. The V gene's germline CDR1 is SGHTA and CDR2 FQGNSA. V was cut by 5 bases and J by 8 bases, with 15 bases left in between. The DNA for the CDR3 is TGTGCCAGCAGCGCCCTGGGCCGGGACGAAGCTTTCTTT. Its translation: CASSALGRDEAFF.

This clonotype was seen a handful of times. The V call is TRBV15, the J call TRBJ2-5; D is ambiguous. CDR3 length equals 12 residues. CDR1 and CDR2 from the germline V gene are LNHNV and YYDKDF (reference sequence). Trimming removed 5 bases from V and 3 bases from J, with 7 bases in between. CDR3 loop: CATSDGKETQYF. The CDR3 DNA is TGTGCCACCAGCGACGGCAAAGAGACCCAGTACTTC.

This chain links TRBV12-3 or TRBV12-4 with TRBJ2-1; D remains ambiguous. This CDR3 is built from 14 residues. V lost 4 bases and J 2 bases, leaving 9 bases between the germline ends. The CDR3 nucleotides read TGTGCCAGCAGTTATCGCCCAGCCTACAATGAGCAGTTCTTC. It codes for CASSYRPAYNEQFF.

This clonotype has only a few counts. CDR3 loop: CSATGGAGENQPQHF. For the CDR3, the DNA is TGCAGTGCAACCGGGGGGGCAGGGGAGAATCAGCCCCAGCATTTT. The rearrangement links TRBV20-1 to TRBJ1-5, with D possibly being TRBD1 (6 bases). This CDR3 has 15 amino acids. Germline V gene data show CDR1 as DFQATT and CDR2 as SNEGSKA (reference sequence). The V end lost 6 bases, the J end lost 4 bases, and 19 bases lay between the germline ends.